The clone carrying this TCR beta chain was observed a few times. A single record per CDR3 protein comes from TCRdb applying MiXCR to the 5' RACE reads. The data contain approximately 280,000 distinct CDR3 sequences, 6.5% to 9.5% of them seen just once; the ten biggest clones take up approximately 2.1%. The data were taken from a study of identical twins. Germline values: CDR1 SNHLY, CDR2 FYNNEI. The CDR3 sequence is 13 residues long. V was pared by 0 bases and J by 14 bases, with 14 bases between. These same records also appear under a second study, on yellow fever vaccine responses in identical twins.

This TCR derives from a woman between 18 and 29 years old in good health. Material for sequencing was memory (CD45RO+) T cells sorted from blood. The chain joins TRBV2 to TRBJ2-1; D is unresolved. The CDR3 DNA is TGTGCCAGCAGTGAAGCGCCCAAGCAGGACGAGTTCTTC. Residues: CASSEAPKQDEFF.